This TCR beta chain is drawn from a study of CD8 T cells in Susac syndrome. RNA, at about 0.45 to 1 ug, was reverse transcribed with random hexamers. Amplification of TCR beta CDR3 across 54 Vbeta and 13 Jbeta was performed with immunoSEQ multiplex PCR. TCRdb re-called the immunoSEQ multiplex PCR reads through MiXCR, storing one row per CDR3 protein. The table lists 150,000 to 200,000 distinct CDR3 sequences, approximately 94% of them singletons. From blood CD8+ and CD4+ T cells, TCR beta sequences were generated. FACS was used to enrich TEMRA cells, whereas the CD8+ and CD4+ T cells were obtained by negative isolation. The germline CDR1 and CDR2 sequences are MNHEY and SVGEGT. The CDR3 runs 15 residues. V lost 6 bases to trimming and J lost 2 bases, with 17 bases between them. Notes on the study in general: The study acknowledged a relatively small number of individuals in its TCR sequencing and HLA analysis.

Comments on this clonotype: Its antigen remains unidentified.

The clonotype was recovered from a human donor with multiple sclerosis. The chain is built from TRBV6-2 or TRBV6-3 and TRBJ2-7; TRBD2 is a possible D gene (5 bases). Sequencing input: CD4+ T cells from PBMCs. The CDR3 region is CASRRGLDSPYEQYF. CDR3 sequence (DNA): TGTGCCAGCAGACGCGGACTCGATTCCCCCTACGAGCAGTACTTC.